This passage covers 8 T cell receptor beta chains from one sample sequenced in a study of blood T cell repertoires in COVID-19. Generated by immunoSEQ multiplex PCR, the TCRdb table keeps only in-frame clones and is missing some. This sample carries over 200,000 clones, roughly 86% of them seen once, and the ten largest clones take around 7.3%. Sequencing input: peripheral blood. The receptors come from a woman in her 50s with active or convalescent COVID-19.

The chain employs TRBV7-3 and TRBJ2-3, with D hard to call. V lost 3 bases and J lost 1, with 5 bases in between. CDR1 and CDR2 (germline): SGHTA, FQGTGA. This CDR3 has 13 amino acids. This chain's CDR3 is CASSFTGTDTQYF. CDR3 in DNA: TGTGCCAGCAGCTTCACTGGCACAGATACGCAGTATTTT. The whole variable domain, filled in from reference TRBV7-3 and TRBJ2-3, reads GAGVSQTPSNKVTEKGKYVELRCDPISGHTALYWYRQSLGQGPEFLIYFQGTGAADDSGLPNDRFFAVRPEGSVSTLKIQRTERGDSAVYLCASSFTGTDTQYFGPGTRLTVL.

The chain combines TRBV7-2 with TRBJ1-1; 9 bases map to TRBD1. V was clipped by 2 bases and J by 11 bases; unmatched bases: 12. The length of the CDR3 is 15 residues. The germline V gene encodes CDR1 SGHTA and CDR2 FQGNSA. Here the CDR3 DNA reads TGTGCCAGCAGCTTAATGGGACAGGGATCCCGAGGTGCTTTCTTT. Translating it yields CASSLMGQGSRGAFF.

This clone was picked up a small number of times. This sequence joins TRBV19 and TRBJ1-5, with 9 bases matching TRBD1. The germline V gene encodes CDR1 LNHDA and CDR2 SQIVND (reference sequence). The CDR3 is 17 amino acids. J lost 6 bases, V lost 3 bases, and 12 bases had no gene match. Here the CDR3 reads CASSMEQGATGGQPQHF. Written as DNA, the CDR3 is TGTGCCAGTAGTATGGAACAGGGGGCAACCGGTGGTCAGCCCCAGCATTTT.

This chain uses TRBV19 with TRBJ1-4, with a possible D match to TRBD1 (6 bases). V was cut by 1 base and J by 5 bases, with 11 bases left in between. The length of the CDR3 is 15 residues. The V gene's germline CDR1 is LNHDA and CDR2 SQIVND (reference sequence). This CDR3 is CASSIGDRTNEKLFF. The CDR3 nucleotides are TGTGCCAGTAGTATAGGAGACAGGACAAATGAAAAACTGTTTTTT.

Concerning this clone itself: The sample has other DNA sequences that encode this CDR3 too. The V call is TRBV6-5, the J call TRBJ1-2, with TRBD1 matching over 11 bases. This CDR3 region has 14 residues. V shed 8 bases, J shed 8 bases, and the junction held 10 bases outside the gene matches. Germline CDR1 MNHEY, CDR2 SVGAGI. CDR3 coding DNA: TGTGCCAGCTCGTCTGGACAGGGGGCCCGGGGCTACACCTTC. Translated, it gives CASSSGQGARGYTF.

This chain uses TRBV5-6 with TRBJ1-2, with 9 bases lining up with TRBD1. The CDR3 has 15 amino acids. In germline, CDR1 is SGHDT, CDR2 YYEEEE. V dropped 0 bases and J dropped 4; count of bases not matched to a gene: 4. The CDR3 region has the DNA TGTGCCAGCAGCTTGGCGGACAGGGGAATCTATGGCTACACCTTC. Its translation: CASSLADRGIYGYTF.

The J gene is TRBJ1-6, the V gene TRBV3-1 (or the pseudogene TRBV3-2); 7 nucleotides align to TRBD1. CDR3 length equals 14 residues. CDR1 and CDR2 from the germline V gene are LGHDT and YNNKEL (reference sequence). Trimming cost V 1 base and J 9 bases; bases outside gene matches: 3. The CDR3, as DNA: TGTGCCAGCAGCCAAGCACAGGGGAGTTCACCCCTCCACTTT. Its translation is CASSQAQGSSPLHF.

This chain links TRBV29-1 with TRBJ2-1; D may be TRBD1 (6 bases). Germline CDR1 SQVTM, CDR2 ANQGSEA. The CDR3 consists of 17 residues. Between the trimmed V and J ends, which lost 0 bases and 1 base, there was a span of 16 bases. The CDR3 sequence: CSVEDPNRVASYNEQFF. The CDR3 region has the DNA TGCAGCGTTGAAGATCCGAACAGGGTTGCGTCCTACAATGAGCAGTTCTTC.